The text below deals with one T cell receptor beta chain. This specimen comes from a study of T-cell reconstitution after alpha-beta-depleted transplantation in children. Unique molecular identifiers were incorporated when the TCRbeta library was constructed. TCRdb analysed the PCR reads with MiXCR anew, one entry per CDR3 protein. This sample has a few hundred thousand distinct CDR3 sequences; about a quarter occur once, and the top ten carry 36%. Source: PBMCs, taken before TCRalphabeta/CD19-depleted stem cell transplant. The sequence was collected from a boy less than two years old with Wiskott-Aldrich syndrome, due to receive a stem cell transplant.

The CDR3 DNA reads TGTGCCAGCAGTCCCGTCTCGGTATTTGAGCAGTTCTTC. Protein product: CASSPVSVFEQFF. The V and J genes are TRBV27 and TRBJ2-1; D remains ambiguous. Germline CDR1 and CDR2: MNHEY and SMNVEV (reference sequence). This CDR3 region has 13 residues. V lost 5 bases and J lost 9, with 14 bases in between.